The present T cell receptor (beta chain) was sequenced within a study of OX40 agonist ivuxolimab in advanced cancers. Across the whole study: Three dose-escalation patients had partial responses: one with hepatocellular carcinoma and two with cutaneous melanoma. Study-wide findings and caveats: Average numbers of expanded clones were greater in CD8+ T cells than in CD4+. At doses 0.1 to 3.0 mg/kg, CD4+ and CD8+ clones expanded.

TCRdb's copy holds only in-frame clones and misses some; the assay was immunoSEQ multiplex PCR. The sample lists around 44,000 clones, approximately 84% seen once, with 5% to 6.5% in the top ten. Points on this clone: Its cognate antigen is unknown.

J lost 5 bases, V lost 7 bases, and 3 bases had no gene match. The CDR3 totals 14 residues. Germline CDR1 is MNHEY and CDR2 is SVGAGI. The rearrangement uses TRBV6-5 and TRBJ2-2; 11 positions match TRBD1. The specimen comprised CD4+ or CD8+ T cells sorted from blood, sampled in a trial of the OX40 agonist ivuxolimab. This sequence originates from an adult with an advanced solid tumor such as melanoma, head and neck, liver or kidney cancer. The DNA of the CDR3 is TGTGCCAGCAAAGGACAGGGGGCAACCGGGGAGCTGTTTTTT. It yields the protein CASKGQGATGELFF.